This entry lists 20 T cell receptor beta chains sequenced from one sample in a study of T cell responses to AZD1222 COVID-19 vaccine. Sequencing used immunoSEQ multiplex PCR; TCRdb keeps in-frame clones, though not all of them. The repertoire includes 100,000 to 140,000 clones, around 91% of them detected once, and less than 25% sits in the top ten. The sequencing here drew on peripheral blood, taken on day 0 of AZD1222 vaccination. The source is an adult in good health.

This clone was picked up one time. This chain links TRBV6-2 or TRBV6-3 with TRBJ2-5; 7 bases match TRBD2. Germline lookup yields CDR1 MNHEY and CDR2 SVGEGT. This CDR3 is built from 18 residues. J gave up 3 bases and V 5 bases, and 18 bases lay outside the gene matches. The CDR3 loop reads CASSPHVGGGRLEETQYF. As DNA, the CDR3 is TGTGCCAGCAGTCCCCACGTGGGGGGGGGTAGGTTGGAAGAGACCCAGTACTTC.

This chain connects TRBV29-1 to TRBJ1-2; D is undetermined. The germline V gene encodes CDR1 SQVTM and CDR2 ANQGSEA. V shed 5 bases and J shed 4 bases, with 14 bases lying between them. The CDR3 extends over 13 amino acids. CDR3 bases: TGCAGCGTTTACACGGAGTACCTCTATGGCTACACCTTC. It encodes CSVYTEYLYGYTF.

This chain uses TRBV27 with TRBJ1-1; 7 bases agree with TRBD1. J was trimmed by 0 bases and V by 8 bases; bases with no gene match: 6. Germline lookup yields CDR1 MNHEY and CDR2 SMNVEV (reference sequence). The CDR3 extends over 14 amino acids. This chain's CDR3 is CASGRDRMNTEAFF. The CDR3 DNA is TGTGCCAGCGGACGGGACAGAATGAACACTGAAGCTTTCTTT.

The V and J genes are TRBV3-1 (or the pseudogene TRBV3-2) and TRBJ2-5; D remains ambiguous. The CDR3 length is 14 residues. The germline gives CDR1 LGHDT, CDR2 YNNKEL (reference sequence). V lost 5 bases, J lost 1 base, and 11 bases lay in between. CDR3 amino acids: CASSELSIQETQYF. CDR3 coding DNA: TGTGCCAGCAGCGAACTAAGCATCCAAGAGACCCAGTACTTC.

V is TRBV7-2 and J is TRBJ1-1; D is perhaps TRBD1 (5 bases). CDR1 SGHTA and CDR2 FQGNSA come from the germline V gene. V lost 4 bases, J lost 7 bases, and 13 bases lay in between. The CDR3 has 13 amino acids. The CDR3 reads CASSSPGRGEAFF. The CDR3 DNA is TGTGCCAGCAGCTCCCCGGGGAGGGGTGAAGCTTTCTTT. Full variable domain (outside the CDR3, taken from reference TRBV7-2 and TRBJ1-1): GAGVSQSPSNKVTEKGKDVELRCDPISGHTALYWYRQSLGQGLEFLIYFQGNSAPDKSGLPSDRFSAERTGGSVSTLTIQRTQQEDSAVYLCASSSPGRGEAFFGQGTRLTVV.

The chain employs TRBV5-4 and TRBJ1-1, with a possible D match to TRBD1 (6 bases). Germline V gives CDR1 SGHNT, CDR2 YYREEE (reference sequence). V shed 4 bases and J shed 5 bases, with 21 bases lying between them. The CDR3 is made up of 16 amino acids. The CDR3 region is CASSPGVATGITEAFF. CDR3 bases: TGTGCCAGCAGCCCCGGGGTCGCCACAGGGATTACTGAAGCTTTCTTT.

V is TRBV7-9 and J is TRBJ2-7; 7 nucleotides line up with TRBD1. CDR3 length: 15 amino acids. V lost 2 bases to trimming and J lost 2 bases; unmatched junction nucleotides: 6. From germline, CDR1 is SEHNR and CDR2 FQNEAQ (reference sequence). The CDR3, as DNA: TGTGCCAGCAGCTTAACGGGACAGAGCCCCTACGAGCAGTACTTC. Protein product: CASSLTGQSPYEQYF.

The CDR3 bases are TGTGCCAGCAGCCCGGCTGGACAGGGTAAAAGCGAGCAGTACTTC. Its translation is CASSPAGQGKSEQYF. The chain has TRBV3-1 (or the pseudogene TRBV3-2) and TRBJ2-7, with 8 positions matching TRBD1. The germline gives CDR1 LGHDT, CDR2 YNNKEL (reference sequence). V lost 4 bases to trimming and J lost 6 bases; unmatched junction nucleotides: 11. The CDR3 extends over 15 amino acids.

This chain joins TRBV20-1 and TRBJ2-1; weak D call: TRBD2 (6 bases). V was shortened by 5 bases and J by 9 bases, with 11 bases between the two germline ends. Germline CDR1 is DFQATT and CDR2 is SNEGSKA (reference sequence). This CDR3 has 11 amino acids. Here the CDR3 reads CSARAGPEQFF. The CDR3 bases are TGCAGTGCTCGAGCGGGTCCTGAGCAGTTCTTC.

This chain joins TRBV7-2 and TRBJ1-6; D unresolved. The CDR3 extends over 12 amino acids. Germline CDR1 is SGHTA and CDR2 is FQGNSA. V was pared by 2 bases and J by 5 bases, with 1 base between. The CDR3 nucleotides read TGTGCCAGCAGCTTAAATAATTCACCCCTCCACTTT. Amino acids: CASSLNNSPLHF.

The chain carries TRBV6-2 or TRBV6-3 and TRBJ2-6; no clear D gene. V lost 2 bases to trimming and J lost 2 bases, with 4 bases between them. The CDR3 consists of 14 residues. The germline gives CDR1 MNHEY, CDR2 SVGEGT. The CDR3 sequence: CASSYTPGANVLTF. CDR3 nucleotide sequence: TGTGCCAGCAGTTACACCCCTGGGGCCAACGTCCTGACTTTC.

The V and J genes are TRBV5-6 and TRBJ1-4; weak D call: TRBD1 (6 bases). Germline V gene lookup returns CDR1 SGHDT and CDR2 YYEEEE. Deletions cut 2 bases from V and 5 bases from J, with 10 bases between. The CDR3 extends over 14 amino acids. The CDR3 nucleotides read TGTGCCAGCAGCTTAGGACAGAGAAATGAAAAACTGTTTTTT. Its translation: CASSLGQRNEKLFF.

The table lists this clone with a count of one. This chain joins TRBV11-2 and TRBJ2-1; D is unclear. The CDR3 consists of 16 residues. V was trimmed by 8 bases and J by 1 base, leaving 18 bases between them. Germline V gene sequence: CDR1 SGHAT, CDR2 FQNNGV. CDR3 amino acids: CASLGRTPGSYNEQFF. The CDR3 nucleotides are TGTGCCAGCCTCGGGCGGACCCCTGGGTCCTACAATGAGCAGTTCTTC.

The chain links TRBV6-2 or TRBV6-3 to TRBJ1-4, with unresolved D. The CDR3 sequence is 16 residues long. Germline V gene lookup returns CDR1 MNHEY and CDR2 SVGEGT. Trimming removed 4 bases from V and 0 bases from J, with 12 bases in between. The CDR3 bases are TGTGCCAGCAGTTCCCGCTGGCAAGCAACTAATGAAAAACTGTTTTTT. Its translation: CASSSRWQATNEKLFF.

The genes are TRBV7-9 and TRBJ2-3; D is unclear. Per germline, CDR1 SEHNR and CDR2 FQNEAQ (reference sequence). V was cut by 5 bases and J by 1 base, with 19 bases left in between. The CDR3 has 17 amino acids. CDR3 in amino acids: CASSEAAAGLGTDTQYF. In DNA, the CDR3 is TGTGCCAGCAGCGAGGCGGCTGCAGGCTTGGGCACAGATACGCAGTATTTT.

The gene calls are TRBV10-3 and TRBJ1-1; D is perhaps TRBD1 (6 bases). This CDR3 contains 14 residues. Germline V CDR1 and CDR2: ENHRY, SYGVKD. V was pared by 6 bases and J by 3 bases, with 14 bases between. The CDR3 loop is CAIRPDPGDTEAFF. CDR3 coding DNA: TGTGCCATCAGACCCGACCCAGGGGACACTGAAGCTTTCTTT.

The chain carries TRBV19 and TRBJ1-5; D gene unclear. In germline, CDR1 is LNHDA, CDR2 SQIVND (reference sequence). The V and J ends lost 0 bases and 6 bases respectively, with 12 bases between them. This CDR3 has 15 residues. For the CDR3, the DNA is TGTGCCAGTAGTATAGATGGGAGTGCCTCTCAGCCCCAGCATTTT. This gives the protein CASSIDGSASQPQHF.

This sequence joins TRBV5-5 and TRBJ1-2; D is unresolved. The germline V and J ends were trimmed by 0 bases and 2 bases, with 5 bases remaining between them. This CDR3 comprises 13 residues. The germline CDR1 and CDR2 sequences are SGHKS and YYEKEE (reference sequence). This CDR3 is CASSLGQNYGYTF. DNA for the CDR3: TGTGCCAGCAGCTTGGGTCAGAACTATGGCTACACCTTC.

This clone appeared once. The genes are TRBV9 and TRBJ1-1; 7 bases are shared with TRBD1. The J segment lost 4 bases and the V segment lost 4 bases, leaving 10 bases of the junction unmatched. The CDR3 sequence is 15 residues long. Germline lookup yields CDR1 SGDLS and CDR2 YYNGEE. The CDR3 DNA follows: TGTGCCAGCAGCTCAACGACAGGGCAGCTCACTGAAGCTTTCTTT. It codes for CASSSTTGQLTEAFF.

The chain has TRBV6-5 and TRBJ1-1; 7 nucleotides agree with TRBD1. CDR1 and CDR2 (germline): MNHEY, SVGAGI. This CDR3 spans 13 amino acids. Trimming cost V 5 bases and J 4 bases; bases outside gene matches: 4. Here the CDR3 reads CASSIQGGTEAFF. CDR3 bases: TGTGCCAGCAGTATTCAGGGGGGCACTGAAGCTTTCTTT.